One sample yielded the 27 T cell receptor beta chains listed below, sequenced in a study of T cell responses to AZD1222 COVID-19 vaccine. The assay was immunoSEQ multiplex PCR, and TCRdb's table has in-frame clones only and misses some. The data hold about 140,000 clones, with roughly 93% observed a single time. The starting material was peripheral blood, obtained after recovery from COVID-19. Every receptor here comes from an adult who had recovered from COVID-19.

V and J are TRBV10-3 and TRBJ1-1; 10 bases agree with TRBD1. V lost 6 bases to trimming and J lost 5 bases; unmatched junction nucleotides: 12. Germline CDR1 is ENHRY and CDR2 is SYGVKD. CDR3 length: 16 amino acids. In DNA, the CDR3 is TGTGCCATCAGCACCGGGACAGGGGCTGGATCGACTGAAGCTTTCTTT. Translation gives CAISTGTGAGSTEAFF.

The genes are TRBV6-5 and TRBJ2-7, with a possible D match to TRBD2 (5 bases). Deletions cut 2 bases from V and 5 bases from J, with 16 bases between. CDR3 length equals 15 residues. Per the germline V gene, CDR1 is MNHEY and CDR2 is SVGAGI. Here the CDR3 reads CASSYQTGRRNEQYF. CDR3 coding DNA: TGTGCCAGCAGTTACCAGACGGGCAGGAGGAACGAGCAGTACTTC.

This chain joins TRBV27 and TRBJ1-1; D is unclear. The germline CDR1 and CDR2 sequences are MNHEY and SMNVEV (reference sequence). The CDR3 consists of 11 residues. The V end was cut by 10 bases, the J end by 1 base, with 7 bases between. CDR3: CATRTNTEAFF. As DNA, the CDR3 is TGTGCCACCAGGACGAACACTGAAGCTTTCTTT.

The rearrangement links TRBV7-3 to TRBJ2-1, with 10 nucleotides matching TRBD2. With V trimmed by 5 bases and J by 9 bases, 10 bases remained unmatched. The germline gives CDR1 SGHTA, CDR2 FQGTGA. This CDR3 has 15 amino acids. The CDR3: CASSEVAGGPSEQFF. The DNA of the CDR3 is TGTGCCAGCAGCGAGGTAGCGGGAGGTCCAAGTGAGCAGTTCTTC.

The chain links TRBV11-3 to TRBJ2-1; the match to TRBD1 covers 7 bases. V gave up 5 bases and J gave up 4 bases; unmatched junction bases: 2. The germline gives CDR1 SGHNT, CDR2 YENEEA. This CDR3 region has 13 residues. CDR3 loop: CASSPGQYNEQFF. The CDR3, as DNA: TGTGCCAGCAGCCCGGGACAGTACAATGAGCAGTTCTTC.

The chain carries TRBV12-3 or TRBV12-4 and TRBJ2-1; no firm D call. The CDR3 sequence is 13 residues long. Trimming removed 4 bases at V and 3 bases at J, with 7 bases between. DNA of the CDR3: TGTGCCAGCAGTTCCGCTTTCTACAATGAGCAGTTCTTC. It yields the protein CASSSAFYNEQFF.

The rearrangement links TRBV28 to TRBJ1-2; 7 bases map to TRBD1. Germline V gene data show CDR1 as MDHEN and CDR2 as SYDVKM. The CDR3 is 13 residues long. The V segment lost 8 bases and the J segment 4 bases; nucleotides outside the gene matches: 7. CDR3 in amino acids: CASREQGTYGYTF. CDR3 DNA sequence: TGTGCCAGCCGAGAACAGGGGACCTATGGCTACACCTTC.

This clone was observed once. At one end, the junction sequence differs from germline, possibly due to a read error. Here the CDR3 DNA reads TGTGCTAGCAGCGACGGGACCAGCGGGGCAGAGACCCAGTACTTC. Amino acids: CASSDGTSGAETQYF. The chain carries TRBV7-7 and TRBJ2-5; TRBD2 matches 7 bases. CDR1 is SSHAT and CDR2 is FNYEAQ in the germline V gene (reference sequence). The CDR3 loop spans 15 amino acids.

This clone was observed once. The CDR3 is CASSHSDRASWYEQYF. DNA of the CDR3: TGTGCCAGCAGTCACTCGGACAGGGCCTCATGGTACGAGCAGTACTTC. V gene TRBV3-1 (or the pseudogene TRBV3-2) combines with J gene TRBJ2-7; 8 bases map to TRBD1. Germline CDR1 and CDR2: LGHDT and YNNKEL (reference sequence). The V gene end was trimmed by 6 bases and the J gene end by 4 bases; junction bases not matched to a gene: 14. The CDR3 is 16 residues long.

V gene TRBV19 combines with J gene TRBJ1-2, with 8 bases fitting TRBD1. This CDR3 is built from 17 residues. Germline values: CDR1 LNHDA, CDR2 SQIVND (reference sequence). V lost 2 bases, J lost 1 base, and 9 bases stayed unmatched. This chain's CDR3 is CASSIPTGVLGNYGYTF. As DNA, the CDR3 is TGTGCCAGTAGTATACCGACAGGGGTTTTGGGTAACTATGGCTACACCTTC.

This chain joins TRBV3-1 (or the pseudogene TRBV3-2) and TRBJ1-6, with TRBD1 identical over 7 bases. Germline CDR1 LGHDT, CDR2 YNNKEL (reference sequence). Trimming took 0 bases from V and 7 from J; bases not matched to a gene: 3. This CDR3 comprises 15 residues. The chain's CDR3 is CASSQDDRENSPLHF. DNA for the CDR3: TGTGCCAGCAGCCAAGATGACAGGGAAAATTCACCCCTCCACTTT.

This chain connects TRBV20-1 to TRBJ2-7; D ambiguous. V lost 3 bases to trimming and J lost 2 bases, with 14 bases between them. CDR3 length: 14 amino acids. Looked up from germline, CDR1 is DFQATT and CDR2 is SNEGSKA (reference sequence). The CDR3 reads CSASGLMLAYEQYF. The CDR3 nucleotides read TGCAGTGCTAGTGGGCTGATGCTCGCCTACGAGCAGTACTTC.

The rearrangement uses TRBV2 and TRBJ1-5; perhaps TRBD1 as D (5 bases). Germline CDR1 reads SNHLY; CDR2 reads FYNNEI. V lost 4 bases to trimming and J lost 5 bases, with 12 bases between them. CDR3 length: 14 amino acids. In nucleotides, the CDR3 is TGTGCCAGCAGTGCGGCAAGGGGTGATCAGCCCCAGCATTTT. Amino acid sequence: CASSAARGDQPQHF.

A single count supports this clone. CDR3 residues: CASSYSKFRGTDTQYF. The DNA for the CDR3 is TGTGCCAGCAGTTACTCGAAGTTCAGGGGCACAGATACGCAGTATTTT. The chain links TRBV6-5 to TRBJ2-3, with TRBD1 as a possible D gene (5 bases). Germline V lookup: CDR1 MNHEY, CDR2 SVGAGI. This CDR3 is 16 amino acids long. The ends were cut back, 0 bases at V and 1 base at J, with 11 bases in the middle.

V and J are TRBV28 and TRBJ2-7, with 7 bases lining up with TRBD1. The CDR3 is made up of 15 amino acids. V dropped 11 bases and J dropped 0; count of bases not matched to a gene: 13. Germline CDR1 is MDHEN and CDR2 is SYDVKM. CDR3 loop: CAGKLPRGPSYEQYF. The CDR3 DNA is TGTGCCGGAAAACTACCGAGGGGGCCCTCCTACGAGCAGTACTTC. Full variable domain (remainder filled in from reference TRBV28 and TRBJ2-7): DVKVTQSSRYLVKRTGEKVFLECVQDMDHENMFWYRQDPGLGLRLIYFSYDVKMKEKGDIPEGYSVSREKKERFSLILESASTNQTSMYLCAGKLPRGPSYEQYFGPGTRLTVT.

The chain combines TRBV5-1 with TRBJ2-2; TRBD1 matches 8 bases. Germline V gene sequence: CDR1 SGHRS, CDR2 YFSETQ. The CDR3 is 17 residues long. J was trimmed by 4 bases and V by 0 bases; bases with no gene match: 8. The CDR3, as DNA: TGCGCCAGCAGCTTGGTGGGCCAGGGGGCACGCACCGGGGAGCTGTTTTTT. Protein product: CASSLVGQGARTGELFF.

The rearrangement links TRBV7-9 to TRBJ2-7; maybe TRBD1 (5 bases). V shed 2 bases and J shed 3 bases, with 17 bases lying between them. The CDR3 is 16 residues long. Looked up from germline, CDR1 is SEHNR and CDR2 is FQNEAQ (reference sequence). CDR3 loop: CASSLMGLTGFYEQYF. The DNA for the CDR3 is TGTGCCAGCAGCTTAATGGGGCTAACCGGGTTCTACGAGCAGTACTTC.

CDR3 nucleotide sequence: TGTGCCAGCAGCTTCAGGGGGTCGGGTATAAGTAATCAGCCCCAGCATTTT. This codes for CASSFRGSGISNQPQHF. The chain joins TRBV2 to TRBJ1-5, with 7 nucleotides matching TRBD1. The CDR3 runs 17 residues. CDR1 and CDR2 from the germline V gene are SNHLY and FYNNEI. V lost 6 bases to trimming and J lost 4 bases; unmatched junction nucleotides: 15.

This clone has only one observation. The genes are TRBV7-6 and TRBJ2-1, with D possibly matching TRBD1 (6 bases). Between the trimmed V and J ends, which lost 1 base and 0 bases, there was a span of 13 bases. The germline gives CDR1 SGHVS, CDR2 FNYEAQ. CDR3 length: 17 amino acids. The CDR3 DNA reads TGTGCCAGCAGCTTAGGGCGACAGGAAAGCTCCTACAATGAGCAGTTCTTC. Residues: CASSLGRQESSYNEQFF.

The chain has TRBV28 and TRBJ2-5; 8 bases map to TRBD2. The V segment lost 10 bases and the J segment 3 bases; nucleotides outside the gene matches: 10. Germline V CDR1 and CDR2: MDHEN, SYDVKM. CDR3 length: 14 amino acids. The CDR3 protein is CATDLGGGKETQYF. The CDR3 DNA follows: TGTGCCACCGATCTCGGGGGGGGAAAAGAGACCCAGTACTTC.

The rearrangement links TRBV12-5 to TRBJ1-5; perhaps TRBD1 as D (5 bases). Germline CDR1 LGHNT, CDR2 FRNRAP. The CDR3 spans 13 residues. The CDR3 sequence: CASAGGVSQPQHF. The DNA of the CDR3 is TGTGCCTCGGCTGGGGGGGTAAGTCAGCCCCAGCATTTT.

The rearrangement joins TRBV12-3 or TRBV12-4 to TRBJ1-2; 7 nucleotides line up with TRBD1. V lost 3 bases to trimming and J lost 4 bases; unmatched junction nucleotides: 2. The CDR3 totals 13 residues. This CDR3 reads CASSFRGSYGYTF. In DNA form, the CDR3 reads TGTGCCAGCAGTTTCAGGGGGAGCTATGGCTACACCTTC.

The chain links TRBV5-4 to TRBJ2-2; 9 bases match TRBD1. Per germline, CDR1 SGHNT and CDR2 YYREEE (reference sequence). The CDR3 totals 15 residues. V was pared by 0 bases and J by 3 bases, with 0 bases of the junction left unmatched. CDR3 protein: CASSLGDRDTGELFF. DNA of the CDR3: TGTGCCAGCAGCTTGGGGGACAGGGACACCGGGGAGCTGTTTTTT.

The genes are TRBV2 and TRBJ1-1; the D gene is possibly TRBD1 (5 bases). Trimming pared 9 bases from V and 1 base from J, leaving 15 bases between. CDR1 and CDR2 (germline): SNHLY, FYNNEI. The CDR3 loop spans 14 amino acids. The CDR3 protein is CARTKSTENTEAFF. The CDR3 bases are TGTGCCAGGACCAAATCGACAGAGAACACTGAAGCTTTCTTT.

The genes are TRBV2 and TRBJ2-7, with unresolved D. The CDR3 has 11 amino acids. The germline V gene encodes CDR1 SNHLY and CDR2 FYNNEI. Trimming shortened V by 4 bases and J by 4 bases, and 5 bases separated the two germline ends. CDR3 DNA sequence: TGTGCCAGCAGTGGTTTTTACGAGCAGTACTTC. It encodes CASSGFYEQYF. The whole variable domain, filled in from reference TRBV2 and TRBJ2-7, reads EPEVTQTPSHQVTQMGQEVILRCVPISNHLYFYWYRQILGQKVEFLVSFYNNEISEKSEIFDDQFSVERPDGSNFTLKIRSTKLEDSAMYFCASSGFYEQYFGPGTRLTVT.

The rearrangement links TRBV19 to TRBJ2-5, with 10 bases matching TRBD2. CDR3 length: 15 amino acids. Germline loops: CDR1 LNHDA, CDR2 SQIVND (reference sequence). Trimming cost V 3 bases and J 8 bases; bases outside gene matches: 9. DNA for the CDR3: TGTGCCAGTAGTATTAACCTAGCGGGGGAGGTAACCCAGTACTTC. Protein sequence: CASSINLAGEVTQYF.

The chain recombines TRBV10-1 with TRBJ2-2; TRBD1 matches 8 bases. Germline V gene data show CDR1 as WNHNN and CDR2 as SYGVQD (reference sequence). The CDR3 sequence is 16 residues long. Losses at the gene ends were 3 bases for V and 4 bases for J; bases not matched to a gene: 7. In DNA form, the CDR3 reads TGCGCCAGCAGTGAATCCAGGGGGCCAGGCACCGGGGAGCTGTTTTTT. Its translation is CASSESRGPGTGELFF.